The 12 T cell receptor beta chains in this list originate from one sample, sequenced in a study of cytomegalovirus exposure and HLA in healthy donors. Vbeta (60) and Jbeta (13) primers were used in the PCR. Method: immunoSEQ multiplex PCR; TCRdb's copy keeps in-frame clones and lacks some. The table lists roughly 130,000 clones, over 60% of them singletons, with roughly 1.4% in the top ten. Sample: PBMCs. These receptors came from a man between 18 and 35 years old in good health and CMV-seronegative.

This clone was detected a few times. The V and J genes are TRBV28 and TRBJ1-2; 11 nucleotides align to TRBD1. V shed 3 bases and J 4 bases; nucleotides not matched to a gene: 7. Per the germline V gene, CDR1 is MDHEN and CDR2 is SYDVKM. The CDR3 runs 16 residues. This CDR3 reads CASSFPSGQGAYGYTF. As DNA, the CDR3 is TGTGCCAGCAGTTTTCCGTCTGGACAGGGGGCCTATGGCTACACCTTC.

This clone was seen a handful of times. One junction end does not reproduce the germline sequence, and a read error may be involved. The chain is built from TRBV2 and TRBJ1-2, with D tentatively TRBD1 (6 bases). CDR3 length equals 14 residues. Germline lookup yields CDR1 SNHLY and CDR2 FYNNEI. The CDR3 loop is CASKTGSPYYVYTF. The CDR3 DNA follows: TGTGCCAGCAAAACAGGGAGCCCCTACTATGTCTACACCTTC.

This clone is categorized as medium-sized. V is TRBV6-1 and J is TRBJ2-3; TRBD2 aligns across 10 bases. CDR1 is MNHNS and CDR2 is SASEGT in the germline V gene. Trimming took 4 bases from V and 4 from J; bases not matched to a gene: 2. The CDR3 runs to 14 residues. The CDR3 region is CASSGAGGPDTQYF. CDR3 nucleotides: TGTGCCAGCAGTGGAGCGGGGGGGCCAGATACGCAGTATTTT.

The chain employs TRBV1 and TRBJ2-1; TRBD1, as called in the table, went unchecked against the DNA. TRBV1 is tagged as a pseudogene. This CDR3 is built from 16 residues. The DNA for the CDR3 is TGCACCAGCAGCCTCAACCGACAGGCTTATCCCAATGAGCAGTTCTTC. Its protein is CTSSLNRQAYPNEQFF.

This clone was detected once. The rearrangement links TRBV28 to TRBJ1-1; TRBD1 is a possible D gene (5 bases). The CDR3 contains 16 residues. CDR1 and CDR2 from the germline V gene are MDHEN and SYDVKM. The ends were cut back, 3 bases at V and 0 bases at J, with 14 bases in the middle. In DNA, the CDR3 is TGTGCCAGCAGTTTGGCCTGGGGAGGGGTGAACACTGAAGCTTTCTTT. Translating gives CASSLAWGGVNTEAFF.

This clone was detected once. The genes are TRBV19 and TRBJ1-5; D perhaps matches TRBD1 (5 bases). The germline V gene has CDR1 LNHDA and CDR2 SQIVND (reference sequence). V dropped 4 bases and J dropped 5 bases, with 15 bases sitting between them. This CDR3 comprises 15 residues. This chain's CDR3 is CASSSGWGTYQPQHF. The CDR3 DNA reads as TGTGCCAGTAGTAGTGGGTGGGGGACTTATCAGCCCCAGCATTTT.

This chain links TRBV6-1 with TRBJ2-5; D gene ambiguous. The ends were cut back, 1 base at V and 13 bases at J, with 13 bases in the middle. The CDR3 totals 12 residues. Germline-derived CDR1 and CDR2 are MNHNS and SASEGT. The CDR3 loop reads CASSEGQPTGYF. CDR3 coding DNA: TGTGCCAGCAGTGAAGGCCAACCAACGGGGTACTTC.

The chain employs TRBV6-1 and TRBJ1-5; the D gene is possibly TRBD1 (5 bases). Germline V gene data show CDR1 as MNHNS and CDR2 as SASEGT. Between the trimmed V and J ends, which lost 6 bases and 4 bases, there was a span of 13 bases. The CDR3 consists of 14 residues. The DNA for the CDR3 is TGTGCCAGCAGCAGGGTGGATAGGAATCAGCCCCAGCATTTT. Its translation is CASSRVDRNQPQHF.

CDR3 sequence: CASRQGVTEAFF. The CDR3 region has the DNA TGTGCCAGCAGGCAGGGCGTCACTGAAGCTTTCTTT. The chain links TRBV13 to TRBJ1-1, with D possibly TRBD1 on 5 matching bases. The CDR3 has 12 residues. V lost 6 bases and J 4 bases, leaving 9 bases between the germline ends. Germline V gene lookup returns CDR1 PRHDT and CDR2 FYEKMQ (reference sequence).

V gene TRBV12-1 combines with J gene TRBJ1-4; the table's D call of TRBD1 was not tested on the DNA. TRBV12-1 is flagged as a pseudogene. The CDR3 has 15 residues. Here the CDR3 reads CASSVRTGPPGKLFF. As DNA, the CDR3 is TGTGCCAGCAGCGTACGGACAGGACCCCCGGGAAAACTGTTTTTT.

V usage is TRBV7-9 and J usage is TRBJ2-5; 16 nucleotides agree with TRBD2. Germline assignment: CDR1 SEHNR and CDR2 FQNEAQ (reference sequence). The CDR3 contains 18 residues. V was clipped by 4 bases and J by 4 bases; unmatched bases: 9. The CDR3 DNA reads as TGTGCCAGCAGCTCCGGGACTAGCGGGAGGGCCGGAGGAGAGACCCAGTACTTC. This codes for CASSSGTSGRAGGETQYF.

The V gene is TRBV11-2, the J gene TRBJ1-3, with TRBD1 identical over 9 bases. The junction had 5 bases not matched to a gene; V was cut back by 5 bases and J by 0 bases. From germline, CDR1 is SGHAT and CDR2 FQNNGV. The CDR3 length is 16 residues. DNA for the CDR3: TGTGCCAGCAGCACGGGGGGACAGGGCTCTGGAAACACCATATATTTT. As protein: CASSTGGQGSGNTIYF.